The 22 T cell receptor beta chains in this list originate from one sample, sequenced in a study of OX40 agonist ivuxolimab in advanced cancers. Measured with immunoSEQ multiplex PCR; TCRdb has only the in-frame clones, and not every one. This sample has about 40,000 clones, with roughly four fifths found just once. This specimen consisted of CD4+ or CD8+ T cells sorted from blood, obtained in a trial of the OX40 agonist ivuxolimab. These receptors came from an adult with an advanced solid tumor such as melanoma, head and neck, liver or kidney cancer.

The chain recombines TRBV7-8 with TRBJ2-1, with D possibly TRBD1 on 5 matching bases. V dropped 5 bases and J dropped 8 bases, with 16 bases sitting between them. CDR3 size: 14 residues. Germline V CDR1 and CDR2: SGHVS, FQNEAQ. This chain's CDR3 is CASSPWTRADEQFF. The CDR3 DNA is TGTGCCAGCAGCCCCTGGACCAGGGCGGATGAGCAGTTCTTC.

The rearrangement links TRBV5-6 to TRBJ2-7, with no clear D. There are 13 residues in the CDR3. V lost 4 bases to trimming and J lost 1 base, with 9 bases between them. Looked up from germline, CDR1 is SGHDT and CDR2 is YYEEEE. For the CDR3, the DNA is TGTGCCAGCAGCGCAGCACAGTCCTACGAGCAGTACGTC. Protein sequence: CASSAAQSYEQYV.

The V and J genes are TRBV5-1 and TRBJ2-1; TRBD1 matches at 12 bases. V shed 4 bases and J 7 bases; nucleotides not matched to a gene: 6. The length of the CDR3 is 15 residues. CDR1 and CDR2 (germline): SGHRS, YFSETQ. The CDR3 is CASSRGQGAENEQFF. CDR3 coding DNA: TGCGCCAGCAGCAGGGGACAGGGGGCGGAAAATGAGCAGTTCTTC.

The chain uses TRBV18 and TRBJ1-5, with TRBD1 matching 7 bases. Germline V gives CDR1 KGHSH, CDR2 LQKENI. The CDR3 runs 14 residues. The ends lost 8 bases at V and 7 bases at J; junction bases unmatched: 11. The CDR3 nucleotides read TGTGCCAGCGCAGGGGAGGGGGCCGGACAGCCCCAGCATTTT. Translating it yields CASAGEGAGQPQHF. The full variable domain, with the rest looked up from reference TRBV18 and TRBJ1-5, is NAGVMQNPRHLVRRRGQEARLRCSPMKGHSHVYWYRQLPEEGLKFMVYLQKENIIDESGMPKERFSAEFPKEGPSILRIQQVVRGDSAAYFCASAGEGAGQPQHFGDGTRLSIL.

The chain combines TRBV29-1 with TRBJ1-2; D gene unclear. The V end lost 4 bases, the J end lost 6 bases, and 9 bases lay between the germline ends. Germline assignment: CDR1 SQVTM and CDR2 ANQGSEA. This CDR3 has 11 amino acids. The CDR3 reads CSVGFLNGYTF. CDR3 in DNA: TGCAGCGTTGGCTTTCTTAATGGCTACACCTTC.

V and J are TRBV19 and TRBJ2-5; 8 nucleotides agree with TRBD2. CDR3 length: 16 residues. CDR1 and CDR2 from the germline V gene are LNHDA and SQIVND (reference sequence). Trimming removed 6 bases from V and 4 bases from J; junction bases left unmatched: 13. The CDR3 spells CASSPRGRSGRETQYF. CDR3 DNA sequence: TGTGCCAGTAGCCCTAGAGGACGGAGCGGGAGAGAGACCCAGTACTTC.

This CDR3 is CASSLGLGGYNEQFF. CDR3 nucleotides: TGTGCCAGCAGCCTGGGACTAGGAGGCTACAATGAGCAGTTCTTC. The chain is built from TRBV5-6 and TRBJ2-1, with TRBD2 matching over 8 bases. Germline trimming cut 4 bases from V and 3 bases from J; bases unmatched to any gene: 6. Germline lookup yields CDR1 SGHDT and CDR2 YYEEEE. This CDR3 has 15 residues.

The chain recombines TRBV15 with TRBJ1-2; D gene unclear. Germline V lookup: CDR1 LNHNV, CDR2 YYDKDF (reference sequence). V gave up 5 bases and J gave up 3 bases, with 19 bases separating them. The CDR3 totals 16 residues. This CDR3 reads CATSPGPLYTHYGYTF. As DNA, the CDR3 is TGTGCCACCAGCCCTGGGCCCCTTTACACACACTATGGCTACACCTTC.

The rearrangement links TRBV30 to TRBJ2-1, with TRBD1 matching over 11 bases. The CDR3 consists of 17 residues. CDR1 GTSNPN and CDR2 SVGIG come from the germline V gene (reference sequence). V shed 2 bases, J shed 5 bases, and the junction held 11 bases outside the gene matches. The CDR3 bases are TGTGCCTGGAGTCCGTACTGGGACAGGGGGTACAACAATGAGCAGTTCTTC. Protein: CAWSPYWDRGYNNEQFF.

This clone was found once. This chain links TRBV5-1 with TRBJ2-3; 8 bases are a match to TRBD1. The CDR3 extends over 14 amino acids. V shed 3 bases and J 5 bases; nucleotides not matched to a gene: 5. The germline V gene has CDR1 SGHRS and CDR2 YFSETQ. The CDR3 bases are TGCGCCAGCAGCTCCCAGGGGGCGATAGATACGCAGTATTTT. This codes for CASSSQGAIDTQYF.

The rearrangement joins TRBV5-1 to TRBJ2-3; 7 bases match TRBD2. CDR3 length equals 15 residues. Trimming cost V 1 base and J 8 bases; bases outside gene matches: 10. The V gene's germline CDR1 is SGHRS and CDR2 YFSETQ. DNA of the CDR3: TGCGCCAGCAGCTTGCAAAGCGGGATGTCCGGTACGCAGTATTTT. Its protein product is CASSLQSGMSGTQYF. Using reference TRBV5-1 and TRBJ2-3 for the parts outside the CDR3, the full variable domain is KAGVTQTPRYLIKTRGQQVTLSCSPISGHRSVSWYQQTPGQGLQFLFEYFSETQRNKGNFPGRFSGRQFSNSRSEMNVSTLELGDSALYLCASSLQSGMSGTQYFGPGTRLTVL.

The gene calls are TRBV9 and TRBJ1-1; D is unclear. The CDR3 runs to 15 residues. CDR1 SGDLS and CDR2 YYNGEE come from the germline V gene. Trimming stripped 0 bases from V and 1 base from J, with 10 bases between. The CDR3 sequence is CASSVAGYKNTEAFF. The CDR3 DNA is TGTGCCAGCAGCGTAGCCGGGTACAAGAACACTGAAGCTTTCTTT.

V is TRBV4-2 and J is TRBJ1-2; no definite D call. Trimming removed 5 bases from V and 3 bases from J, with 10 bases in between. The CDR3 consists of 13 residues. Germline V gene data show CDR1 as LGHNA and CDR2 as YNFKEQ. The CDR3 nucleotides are TGTGCCAGCAGCTTAGATTTGTACTATGGCTACACCTTC. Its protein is CASSLDLYYGYTF.

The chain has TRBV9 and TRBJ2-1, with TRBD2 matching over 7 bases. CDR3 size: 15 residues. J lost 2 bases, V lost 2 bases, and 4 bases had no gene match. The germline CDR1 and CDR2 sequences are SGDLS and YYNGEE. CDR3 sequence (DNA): TGTGCCAGCAGCGTGTTAGCGGGTCCCTACAATGAGCAGTTCTTC. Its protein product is CASSVLAGPYNEQFF. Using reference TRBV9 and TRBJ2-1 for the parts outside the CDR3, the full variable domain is DSGVTQTPKHLITATGQRVTLRCSPRSGDLSVYWYQQSLDQGLQFLIQYYNGEERAKGNILERFSAQQFPDLHSELNLSSLELGDSALYFCASSVLAGPYNEQFFGPGTRLTVL.

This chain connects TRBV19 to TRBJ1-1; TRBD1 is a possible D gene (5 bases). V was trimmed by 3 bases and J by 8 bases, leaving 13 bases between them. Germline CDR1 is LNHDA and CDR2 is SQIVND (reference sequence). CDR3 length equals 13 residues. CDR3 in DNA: TGTGCCAGTAGTATGGGGGGGGACCAAGAAGCTTTCTTT. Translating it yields CASSMGGDQEAFF.

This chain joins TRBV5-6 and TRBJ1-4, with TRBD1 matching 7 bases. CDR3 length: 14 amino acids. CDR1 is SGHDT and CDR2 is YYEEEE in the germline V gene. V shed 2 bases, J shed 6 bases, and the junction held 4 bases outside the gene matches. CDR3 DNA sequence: TGTGCCAGCAGCTTCGACAGGGTGGATGAAAAACTGTTTTTT. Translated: CASSFDRVDEKLFF.

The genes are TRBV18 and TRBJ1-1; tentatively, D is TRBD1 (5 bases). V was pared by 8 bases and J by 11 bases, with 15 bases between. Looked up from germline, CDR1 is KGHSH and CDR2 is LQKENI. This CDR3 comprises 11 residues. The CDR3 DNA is TGTGCCAGCGAAGGGGAGTTAAGGGCTTTCTTT. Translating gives CASEGELRAFF.

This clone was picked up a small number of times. This CDR3 reads CASSYSRLMNGYTF. In nucleotides, the CDR3 is TGTGCCAGCAGTTACAGCCGCCTGATGAATGGCTACACCTTC. The chain uses TRBV6-5 and TRBJ1-2, with no clear D. The V end was cut by 2 bases, the J end by 6 bases, with 13 bases between. The CDR3 is made up of 14 amino acids. Germline V gene data show CDR1 as MNHEY and CDR2 as SVGAGI.

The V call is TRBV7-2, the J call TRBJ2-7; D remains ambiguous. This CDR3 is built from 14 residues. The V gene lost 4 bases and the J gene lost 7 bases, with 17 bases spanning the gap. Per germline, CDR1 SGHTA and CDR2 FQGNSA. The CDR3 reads CASSSDHGSREQYF. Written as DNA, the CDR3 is TGTGCCAGCAGCTCCGACCATGGCTCGCGAGAGCAGTACTTC.

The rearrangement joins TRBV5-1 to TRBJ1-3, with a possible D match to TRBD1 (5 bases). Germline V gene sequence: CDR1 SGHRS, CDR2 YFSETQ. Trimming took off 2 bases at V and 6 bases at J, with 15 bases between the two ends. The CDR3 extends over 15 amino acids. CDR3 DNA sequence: TGCGCCAGCAGCTTAGGGGCAGTTTTAGCAAACACCATATATTTT. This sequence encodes CASSLGAVLANTIYF.

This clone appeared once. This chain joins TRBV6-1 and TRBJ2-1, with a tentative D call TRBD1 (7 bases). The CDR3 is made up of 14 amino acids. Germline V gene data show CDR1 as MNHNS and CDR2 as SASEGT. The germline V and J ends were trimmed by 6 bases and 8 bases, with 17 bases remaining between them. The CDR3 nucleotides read TGTGCCAGCAGCAGGGGGGACAGCCTCGATGAGCAGTTCTTC. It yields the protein CASSRGDSLDEQFF.

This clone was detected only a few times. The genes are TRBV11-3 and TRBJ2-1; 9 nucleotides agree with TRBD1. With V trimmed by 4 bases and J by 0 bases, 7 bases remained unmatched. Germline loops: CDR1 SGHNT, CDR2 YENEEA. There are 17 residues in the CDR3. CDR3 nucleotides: TGTGCCAGCAGCTCAGGGGCGGGACAGGGCTCCTACAATGAGCAGTTCTTC. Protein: CASSSGAGQGSYNEQFF.